A single T cell receptor (beta chain) is shown here with its context. What it binds is unknown. Different DNA sequences within this sample yield the same CDR3. This specimen comes from a study of cytomegalovirus exposure and HLA in healthy donors. Study-level background: Clustering assigned about 79% of the roughly 420 genotyped donors to the Caucasian-associated ancestry cluster.

Primers for the PCR totalled 60 Vbeta and 13 Jbeta. Profiling relied on immunoSEQ multiplex PCR, and the TCRdb table lists in-frame clones only, not all of them. The sample holds about 92,000 clones, roughly 80% seen once. Notes on the study in general: As a later analysis revealed, the rate of TCR association differed by HLA locus, with DRB1 most and HLA-C fewest. As a later analysis revealed, most CMV-associated TCR beta chains appeared HLA-restricted.

The junction had 5 bases not matched to a gene; V was cut back by 5 bases and J by 5 bases. Germline V gene sequence: CDR1 MNHEY, CDR2 SVGAGI. The CDR3 runs to 13 residues. The receptor was isolated from a girl aged 2 to 9 in good health and CMV-seropositive. Sample: PBMCs. This rearrangement joins TRBV6-5 to TRBJ1-1, with TRBD1 matching over 7 bases. The CDR3 sequence: CASSATGRTEAFF. CDR3 sequence (DNA): TGTGCCAGCAGTGCGACAGGGAGAACTGAAGCTTTCTTT.